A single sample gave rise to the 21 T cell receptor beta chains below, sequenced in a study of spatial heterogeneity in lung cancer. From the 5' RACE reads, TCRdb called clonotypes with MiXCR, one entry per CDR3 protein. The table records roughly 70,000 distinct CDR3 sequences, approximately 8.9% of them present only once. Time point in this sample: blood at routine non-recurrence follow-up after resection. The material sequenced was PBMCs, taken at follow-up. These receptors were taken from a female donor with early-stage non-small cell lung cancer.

DNA of the CDR3: TGTGCCAGCAGCTTAGCGTCCGGTGATGAGCAGTTCTTC. This gives the protein CASSLASGDEQFF. The chain carries TRBV7-9 and TRBJ2-1; the D is unclear. CDR3 length: 13 residues. Deletions cut 0 bases from V and 8 bases from J, with 8 bases between. CDR1 and CDR2 from the germline V gene are SEHNR and FQNEAQ (reference sequence). Full variable domain (rest looked up from reference TRBV7-9 and TRBJ2-1): DTGVSQNPRHKITKRGQNVTFRCDPISEHNRLYWYRQTLGQGPEFLTYFQNEAQLEKSRLLSDRFSAERPKGSFSTLEIQRTEQGDSAMYLCASSLASGDEQFFGPGTRLTVL.

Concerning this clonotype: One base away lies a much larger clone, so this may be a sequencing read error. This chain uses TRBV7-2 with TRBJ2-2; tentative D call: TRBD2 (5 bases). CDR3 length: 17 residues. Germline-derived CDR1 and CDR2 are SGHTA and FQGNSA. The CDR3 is CVSSLEGFKVGTGELFF. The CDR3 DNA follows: TGTGTCAGCAGCTTAGAGGGTTTCAAAGTTGGCACCGGGGAGCTGTTTTTT.

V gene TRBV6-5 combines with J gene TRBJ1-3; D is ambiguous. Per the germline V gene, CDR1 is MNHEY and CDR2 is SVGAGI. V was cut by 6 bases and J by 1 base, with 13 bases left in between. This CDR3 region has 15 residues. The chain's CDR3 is CASRTMYGSGNTIYF. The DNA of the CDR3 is TGTGCCAGCAGAACAATGTACGGGTCTGGAAACACCATATATTTT.

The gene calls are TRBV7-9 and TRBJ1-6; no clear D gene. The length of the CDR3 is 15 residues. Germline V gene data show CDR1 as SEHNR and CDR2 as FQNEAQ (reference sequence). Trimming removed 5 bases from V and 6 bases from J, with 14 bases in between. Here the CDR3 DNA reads TGTGCCAGCAGCCTCGGCCCCACAGCTAATTCACCCCTCCACTTT. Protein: CASSLGPTANSPLHF.

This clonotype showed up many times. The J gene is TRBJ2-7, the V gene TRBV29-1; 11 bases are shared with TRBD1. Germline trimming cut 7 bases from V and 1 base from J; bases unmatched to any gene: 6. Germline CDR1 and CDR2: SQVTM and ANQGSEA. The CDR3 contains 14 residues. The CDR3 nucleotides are TGCAGCGCCCGGACAGGGGGCTCTTCCTACGAGCAGTACTTC. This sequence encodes CSARTGGSSYEQYF.

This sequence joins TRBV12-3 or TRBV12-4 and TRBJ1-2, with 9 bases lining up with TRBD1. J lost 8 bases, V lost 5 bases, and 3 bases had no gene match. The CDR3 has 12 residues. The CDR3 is CASSRDRVGYTF. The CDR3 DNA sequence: TGTGCCAGCAGTAGGGACAGGGTCGGCTACACCTTC.

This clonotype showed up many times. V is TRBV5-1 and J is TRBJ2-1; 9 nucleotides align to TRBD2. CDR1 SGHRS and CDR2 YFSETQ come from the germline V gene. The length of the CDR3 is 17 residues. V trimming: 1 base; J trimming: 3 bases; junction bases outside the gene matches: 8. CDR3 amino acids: CASSLSWASGIYNEQFF. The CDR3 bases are TGCGCCAGCAGCTTGTCATGGGCTAGCGGGATCTACAATGAGCAGTTCTTC.

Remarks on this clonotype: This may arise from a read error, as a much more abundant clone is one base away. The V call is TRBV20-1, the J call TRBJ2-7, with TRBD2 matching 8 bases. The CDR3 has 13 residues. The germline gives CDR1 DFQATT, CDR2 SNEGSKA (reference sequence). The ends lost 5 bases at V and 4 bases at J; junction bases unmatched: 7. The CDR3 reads CSARAGLGYEQYF. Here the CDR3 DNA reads TGCAGTGCTCGGGCGGGACTAGGGTACGAGCAGTACTTC.

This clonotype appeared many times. CDR3 DNA sequence: TGTGCCAGCAGCTGGCGTGCGGGAGAGCCCACAGATACGCAGTATTTT. Its translation: CASSWRAGEPTDTQYF. J is TRBJ2-3 and V is TRBV7-3, with TRBD2 identical over 7 bases. CDR1 and CDR2 from the germline V gene are SGHTA and FQGTGA. CDR3 length: 16 amino acids. The V segment lost 4 bases and the J segment 2 bases; nucleotides outside the gene matches: 9. The full variable domain, in which reference TRBV7-3 and TRBJ2-3 provide the parts outside the CDR3, is GAGVSQTPSNKVTEKGKYVELRCDPISGHTALYWYRQSLGQGPEFLIYFQGTGAADDSGLPNDRFFAVRPEGSVSTLKIQRTERGDSAVYLCASSWRAGEPTDTQYFGPGTRLTVL.

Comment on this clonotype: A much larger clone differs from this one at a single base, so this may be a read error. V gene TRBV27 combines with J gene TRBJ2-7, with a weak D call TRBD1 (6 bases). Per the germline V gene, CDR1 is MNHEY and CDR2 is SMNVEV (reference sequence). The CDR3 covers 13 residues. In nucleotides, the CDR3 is TGTGTCAGCAGTGGGGGCAGCTCCTACGAGCAGTACTTC. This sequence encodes CVSSGGSSYEQYF.

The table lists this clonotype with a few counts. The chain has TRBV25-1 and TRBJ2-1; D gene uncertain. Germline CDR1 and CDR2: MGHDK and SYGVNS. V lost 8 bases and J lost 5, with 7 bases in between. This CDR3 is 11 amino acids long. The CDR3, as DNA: TGTGCCAGCCACTCAAACAATGAGCAGTTCTTC. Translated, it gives CASHSNNEQFF.

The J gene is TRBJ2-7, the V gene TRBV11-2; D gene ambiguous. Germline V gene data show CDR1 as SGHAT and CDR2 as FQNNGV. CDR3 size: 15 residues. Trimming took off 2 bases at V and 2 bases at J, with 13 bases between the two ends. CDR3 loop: CASSLPSSRPYEQYF. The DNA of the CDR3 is TGTGCCAGCAGCTTACCCTCAAGTCGGCCCTACGAGCAGTACTTC.

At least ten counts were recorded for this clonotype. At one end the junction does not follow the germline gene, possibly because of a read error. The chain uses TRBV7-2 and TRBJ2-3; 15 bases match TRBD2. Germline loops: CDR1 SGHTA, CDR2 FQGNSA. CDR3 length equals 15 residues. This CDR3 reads CGLAGGRSLADTQYF. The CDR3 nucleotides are TGCGGACTAGCGGGAGGGCGGTCCCTCGCAGATACGCAGTATTTT.

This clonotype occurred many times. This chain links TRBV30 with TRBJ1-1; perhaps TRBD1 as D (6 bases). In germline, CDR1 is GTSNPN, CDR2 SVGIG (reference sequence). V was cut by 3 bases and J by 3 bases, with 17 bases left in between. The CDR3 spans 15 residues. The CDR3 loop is CAWSPQGGEDTEAFF. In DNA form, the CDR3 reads TGTGCCTGGAGCCCTCAAGGGGGGGAGGACACTGAAGCTTTCTTT.

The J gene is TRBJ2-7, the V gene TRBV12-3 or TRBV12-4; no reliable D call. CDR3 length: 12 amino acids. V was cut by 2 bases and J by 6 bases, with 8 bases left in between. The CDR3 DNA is TGTGCCAGCAGTTTACAAGGGTTCGAGCAGTACTTC. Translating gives CASSLQGFEQYF.

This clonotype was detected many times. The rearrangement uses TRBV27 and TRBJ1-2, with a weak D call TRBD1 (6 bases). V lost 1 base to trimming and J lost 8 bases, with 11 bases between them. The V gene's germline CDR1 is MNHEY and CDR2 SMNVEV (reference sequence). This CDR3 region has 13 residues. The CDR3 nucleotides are TGTGCCAGCAGTTTATGGGGGGGCCAGGGCTACACCTTC. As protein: CASSLWGGQGYTF.

For the CDR3, the DNA is TGTGCCAGCAGCTCTACACGGGGCAATGAGCAGTTCTTC. Its protein product is CASSSTRGNEQFF. The genes are TRBV7-3 and TRBJ2-1; D possibly corresponds to TRBD2 (5 bases). This CDR3 spans 13 amino acids. In germline, CDR1 is SGHTA, CDR2 FQGTGA. The ends were cut back, 4 bases at V and 6 bases at J, with 10 bases in the middle.

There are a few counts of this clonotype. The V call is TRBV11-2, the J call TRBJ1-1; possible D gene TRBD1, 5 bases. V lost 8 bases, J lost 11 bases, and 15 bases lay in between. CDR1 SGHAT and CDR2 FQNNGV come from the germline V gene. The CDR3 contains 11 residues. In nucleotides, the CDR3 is TGTGCCAGCGCTACCCCTGGGACGGCTTTCTTT. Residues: CASATPGTAFF.

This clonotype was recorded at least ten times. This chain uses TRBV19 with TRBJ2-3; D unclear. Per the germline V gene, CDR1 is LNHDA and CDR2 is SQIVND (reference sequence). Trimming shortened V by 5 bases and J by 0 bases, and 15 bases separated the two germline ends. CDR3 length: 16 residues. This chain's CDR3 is CASSPARIASTDTQYF. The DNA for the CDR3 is TGTGCCAGTAGTCCCGCCAGGATCGCGAGCACAGATACGCAGTATTTT.

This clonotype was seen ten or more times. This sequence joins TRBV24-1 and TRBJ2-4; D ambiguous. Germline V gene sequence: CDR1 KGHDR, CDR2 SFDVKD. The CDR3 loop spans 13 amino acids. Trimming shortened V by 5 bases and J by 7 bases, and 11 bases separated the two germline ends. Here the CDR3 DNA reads TGTGCCACCAGTGCCCAGAACGGGAACATTCAGTACTTC. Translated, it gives CATSAQNGNIQYF.

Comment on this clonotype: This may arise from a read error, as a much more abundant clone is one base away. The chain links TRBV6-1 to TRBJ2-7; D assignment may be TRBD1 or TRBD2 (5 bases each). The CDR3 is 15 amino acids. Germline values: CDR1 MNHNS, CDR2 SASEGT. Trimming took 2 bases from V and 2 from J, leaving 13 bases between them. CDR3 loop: CASSETMGEAYEQYF. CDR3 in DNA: TGTGCCAGCAGTGAAACCATGGGGGAAGCCTACGAGCAGTACTTC.